Listed below are T cell receptor beta chains from one sample, sequenced in a study of blood T cell repertoires in COVID-19. The data were produced by immunoSEQ multiplex PCR, yet TCRdb's version contains in-frame clones alone and is incomplete. Among about 52,000 clones listed, 75% to 90% were seen once. The sample consisted of peripheral blood. All receptors come from a human donor in a cohort sampled during active COVID-19. The CDR3 runs from the conserved cysteine through the conserved F or W. D genes are given only for firm matches.

j_call d_call v_call cdr3_aa
TRBJ1-5 TRBD1 TRBV10-3 CAISGTGGGNQPQHF
TRBJ2-5 NA TRBV25-1 CASSEAQKETQYF
TRBJ2-5 NA TRBV5-8 CASSSLQYQETQYF
TRBJ1-4 NA TRBV5-1 CASSPRQGLSEKLFF
TRBJ2-3 NA TRBV7-9 CASSLVGGATDTQYF
TRBJ2-1 NA TRBV29-1 CSVRGTRSYNEQFF
TRBJ2-7 NA TRBV19 CASSIDRGSSYEQYF
TRBJ2-7 TRBD1 TRBV15 CATSRDLGTGGHEQYF
TRBJ2-1 NA TRBV27 CASSSPGGIYNEQFF
TRBJ1-5 TRBD1 TRBV18 CASSPQGAQPQHF
TRBJ2-6 NA TRBV4-1 CASSQESGVGANVLTF
TRBJ2-5 NA TRBV2 CASSGSRRETQYF
TRBJ2-7 NA TRBV2 CASKGDPAYEQYF
TRBJ1-4 NA TRBV10-2 CASSEAQLLLEKLFF
TRBJ1-2 TRBD1 TRBV10-3 CAISESRGLSYGYTF
TRBJ2-7 NA TRBV30 CAWSVGQFSSYEQYF
TRBJ2-1 TRBD2 TRBV6-5 CASRPSGYNEQFF
TRBJ1-1 TRBD1 TRBV5-6 CASSLQGKTEAFF
TRBJ2-1 NA TRBV18 CASSPIRTFDEQFF
TRBJ1-5 TRBD1 TRBV5-8 CASSAGQEGQYQPQHF
TRBJ2-5 TRBD1 TRBV4-1 CASSQETGKETQYF
TRBJ1-3 NA TRBV21-1 CASSRQGAPEGFSGNTIYF
TRBJ2-3 NA TRBV29-1 CSVWRGRGDTDTQYF
TRBJ1-1 NA TRBV29-1 CSVGDSSNMNTEAFF
TRBJ1-6 TRBD1 TRBV18 CASSPNRGDNSPLHF
TRBJ1-4 NA TRBV6-5 CASRPRSSNEKLFF
TRBJ1-2 TRBD1 TRBV12-3/TRBV12-4 CASSLSWTGYTF
TRBJ2-7 NA TRBV7-9 CASCEGEGPYEQYF
TRBJ2-5 NA TRBV2 CASEVQETQYF
TRBJ2-3 TRBD2 TRBV19 CASSTLAGGTDTQYF
TRBJ1-4 NA TRBV6-1 CASSEYSTNEKLFF
TRBJ1-1 TRBD1 TRBV19 CATYRGINTEAFF
TRBJ1-5 NA TRBV7-2 CASSSGGNQPQHF
TRBJ2-7 TRBD1 TRBV18 CASSPGQGIFTTKPYEQYF
TRBJ2-1 NA TRBV7-9 CASAGSSYNEQFF
TRBJ1-5 TRBD1 TRBV3-1/TRBV3-2 CASSQSNRGEGNQPQHF
TRBJ2-3 NA TRBV18 CASSLITASTDTQYF